This TCR beta chain emerged from a study of blood T cell repertoires in COVID-19. Across the whole study: The United States, Italy and Spain supplied acute and convalescent COVID-19 samples. From T cells, B-cell-depleted T cells, or PBMCs came the material, which was cDNA or gDNA.

Germline CDR1 reads SGHTA; CDR2 reads FQGNSA. J lost 1 base, V lost 2 bases, and 3 bases had no gene match. The CDR3 totals 15 residues. The study drew participants aged about 18 to 95 years from 20 to 30 US areas. The data were produced by immunoSEQ multiplex PCR, yet TCRdb's version contains in-frame clones alone and is incomplete. The table shows 240,000 or so clones, with roughly 88% occurring only once. The source material was PBMCs or T cells enriched from blood (not recorded which). The V and J genes are TRBV7-2 and TRBJ2-7; TRBD1 matches at 9 bases. The sequence derives from a woman in her forties or fifties who had recovered from COVID-19. DNA for the CDR3: TGTGCCAGCAGCTTATCGGGGACAGGGTCCTACGAGCAGTACTTC. This translates into CASSLSGTGSYEQYF.